Below, 7 T cell receptor beta chains from the same sample are listed, as sequenced in a study of OX40 agonist ivuxolimab in advanced cancers. Measured with immunoSEQ multiplex PCR; TCRdb has only the in-frame clones, and not every one. The sample has over 150,000 clones, 90% to 95% seen once. Sequencing used CD4+ or CD8+ T cells sorted from blood, obtained in a trial of the OX40 agonist ivuxolimab. These receptors originate from an adult with an advanced solid tumor such as melanoma, head and neck, liver or kidney cancer.

The chain links TRBV4-3 to TRBJ1-2; D gene ambiguous. The CDR3 runs to 13 residues. With 5 bases removed from V and 4 bases from J, the gap between germline ends came to 11 bases. Germline V gene sequence: CDR1 LGHNA, CDR2 YSLEER. The CDR3 here is CASSEILSYGYTF. CDR3 DNA: TGCGCCAGCAGCGAGATCCTTTCCTATGGCTACACCTTC.

This clone was counted a single time. The CDR3 coding sequence is TGCGCCAGCAGCTTGGGGGACAGGGGTCCCCAGCATTTT. Translation gives CASSLGDRGPQHF. This chain joins TRBV5-1 and TRBJ1-5, with 10 bases that match TRBD1. Per germline, CDR1 SGHRS and CDR2 YFSETQ. The CDR3 has 13 residues. With V trimmed by 0 bases and J by 10 bases, 1 base remained unmatched.

The chain is built from TRBV29-1 and TRBJ1-5, with TRBD1 matching over 11 bases. The CDR3 loop spans 15 amino acids. Trimming cost V 0 bases and J 6 bases; bases outside gene matches: 4. Germline-derived CDR1 and CDR2 are SQVTM and ANQGSEA. CDR3: CSVEEGGTGGQPQHF. CDR3 DNA: TGCAGCGTTGAAGAAGGGGGGACAGGGGGTCAGCCCCAGCATTTT.

The rearrangement uses TRBV5-1 and TRBJ1-1; no firm D call. This CDR3 has 14 residues. Germline V gene data show CDR1 as SGHRS and CDR2 as YFSETQ. Trimming pared 0 bases from V and 1 base from J, leaving 7 bases between. CDR3 region: CASSLGPTNTEAFF. DNA for the CDR3: TGCGCCAGCAGCTTGGGCCCGACGAACACTGAAGCTTTCTTT.

The CDR3 DNA follows: TGTGCCAGCAGCTTAGGCCACCGGACTTACACCGGGGAGCTGTTTTTT. Translation gives CASSLGHRTYTGELFF. V is TRBV13 and J is TRBJ2-2, with D possibly matching TRBD2 (5 bases). Germline CDR1 PRHDT, CDR2 FYEKMQ (reference sequence). V lost 0 bases and J lost 3, with 11 bases in between. The CDR3 consists of 16 residues.

The chain combines TRBV5-6 with TRBJ2-1; 7 bases line up with TRBD2. The V segment lost 4 bases and the J segment 0 bases; nucleotides outside the gene matches: 1. Germline V gives CDR1 SGHDT, CDR2 YYEEEE. CDR3 length: 14 amino acids. The CDR3 nucleotides are TGTGCCAGCAGCCGGGGGGTCTCCTACAATGAGCAGTTCTTC. Translation gives CASSRGVSYNEQFF.

The V and J genes are TRBV28 and TRBJ2-5, with 7 bases identical to TRBD1. The CDR3 spans 14 residues. CDR1 and CDR2 from the germline V gene are MDHEN and SYDVKM. Germline trimming cut 2 bases from V and 4 bases from J; bases unmatched to any gene: 4. CDR3 protein: CASSLPTGSETQYF. In DNA, the CDR3 is TGTGCCAGCAGTTTACCGACAGGGTCAGAGACCCAGTACTTC.